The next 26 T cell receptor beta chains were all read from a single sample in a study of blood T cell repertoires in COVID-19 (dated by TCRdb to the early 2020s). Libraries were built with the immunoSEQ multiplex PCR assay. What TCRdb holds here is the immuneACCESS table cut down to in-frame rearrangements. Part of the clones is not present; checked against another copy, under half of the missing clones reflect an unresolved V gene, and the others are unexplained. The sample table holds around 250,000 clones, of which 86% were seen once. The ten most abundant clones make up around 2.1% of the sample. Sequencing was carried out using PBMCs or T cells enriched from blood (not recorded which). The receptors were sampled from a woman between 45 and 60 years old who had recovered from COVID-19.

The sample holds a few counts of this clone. The CDR3 region is CASRRSGTYYGYTF. CDR3 in DNA: TGTGCCAGCCGTCGATCCGGGACATACTATGGCTACACCTTC. The rearrangement joins TRBV3-1 (or the pseudogene TRBV3-2) to TRBJ1-2; possibly TRBD1 for D (6 bases). Trimming removed 8 bases at V and 3 bases at J, with 16 bases between. The CDR3 loop spans 14 amino acids. Germline V CDR1 and CDR2: LGHDT, YNNKEL (reference sequence).

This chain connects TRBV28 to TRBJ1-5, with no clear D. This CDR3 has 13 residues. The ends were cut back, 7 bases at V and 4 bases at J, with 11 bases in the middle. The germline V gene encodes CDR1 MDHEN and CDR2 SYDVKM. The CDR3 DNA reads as TGTGCCAGCAATGAGAGGTCGAATCAGCCCCAGCATTTT. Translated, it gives CASNERSNQPQHF.

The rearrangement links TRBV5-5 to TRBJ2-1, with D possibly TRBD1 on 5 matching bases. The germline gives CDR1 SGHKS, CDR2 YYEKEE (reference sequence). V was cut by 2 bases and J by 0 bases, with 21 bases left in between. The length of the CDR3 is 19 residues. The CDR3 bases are TGTGCCAGCAGCTTCACCCCCTTGGCAGGGTTGGGCTCCTACAATGAGCAGTTCTTC. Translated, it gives CASSFTPLAGLGSYNEQFF.

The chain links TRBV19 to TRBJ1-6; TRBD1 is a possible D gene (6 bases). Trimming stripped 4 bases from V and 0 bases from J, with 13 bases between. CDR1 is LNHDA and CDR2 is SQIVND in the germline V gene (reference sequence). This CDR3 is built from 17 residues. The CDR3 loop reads CASSRNLDSSYNSPLHF. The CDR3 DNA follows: TGTGCCAGTAGTAGGAACTTGGACAGCTCCTATAATTCACCCCTCCACTTT.

The CDR3 sequence is CASSFGGTEINGYTF. In DNA, the CDR3 is TGTGCCAGCAGTTTTGGCGGGACAGAGATAAATGGCTACACCTTC. The chain has TRBV28 and TRBJ1-2; TRBD1 agrees at 7 bases. The length of the CDR3 is 15 residues. J was trimmed by 6 bases and V by 3 bases; bases with no gene match: 10. Germline V gives CDR1 MDHEN, CDR2 SYDVKM.

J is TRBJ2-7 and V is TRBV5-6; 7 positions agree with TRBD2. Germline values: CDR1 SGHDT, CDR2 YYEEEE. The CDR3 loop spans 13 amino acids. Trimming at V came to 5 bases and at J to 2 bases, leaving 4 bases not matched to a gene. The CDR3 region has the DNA TGTGCCAGCAGGAGAGCGGGAACCTACGAGCAGTACTTC. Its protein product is CASRRAGTYEQYF.

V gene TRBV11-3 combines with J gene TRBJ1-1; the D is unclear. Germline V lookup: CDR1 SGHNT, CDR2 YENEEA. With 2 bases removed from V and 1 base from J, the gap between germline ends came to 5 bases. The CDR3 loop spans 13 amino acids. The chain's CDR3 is CASSLQENTEAFF. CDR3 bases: TGTGCCAGCAGCTTACAGGAGAACACTGAAGCTTTCTTT.

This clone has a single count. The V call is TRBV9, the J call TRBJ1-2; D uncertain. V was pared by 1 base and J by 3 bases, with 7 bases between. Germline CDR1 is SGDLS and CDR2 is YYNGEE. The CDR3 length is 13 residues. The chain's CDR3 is CASSVTDDYGYTF. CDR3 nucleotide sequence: TGTGCCAGCAGCGTAACAGACGACTATGGCTACACCTTC.

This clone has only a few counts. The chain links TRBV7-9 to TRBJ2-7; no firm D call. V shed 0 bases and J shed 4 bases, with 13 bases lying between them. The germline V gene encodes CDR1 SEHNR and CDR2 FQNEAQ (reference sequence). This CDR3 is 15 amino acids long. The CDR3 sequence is CASSLALVNAYEQYF. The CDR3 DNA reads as TGTGCCAGCAGCTTAGCTCTAGTCAATGCGTACGAGCAGTACTTC.

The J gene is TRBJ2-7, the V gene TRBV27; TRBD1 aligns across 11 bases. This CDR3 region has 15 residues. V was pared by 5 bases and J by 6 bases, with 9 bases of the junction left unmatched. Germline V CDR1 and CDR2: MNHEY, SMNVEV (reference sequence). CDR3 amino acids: CASSPPGTGGTEQYF. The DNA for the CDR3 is TGTGCCAGCAGTCCTCCCGGGACAGGGGGTACCGAGCAGTACTTC.

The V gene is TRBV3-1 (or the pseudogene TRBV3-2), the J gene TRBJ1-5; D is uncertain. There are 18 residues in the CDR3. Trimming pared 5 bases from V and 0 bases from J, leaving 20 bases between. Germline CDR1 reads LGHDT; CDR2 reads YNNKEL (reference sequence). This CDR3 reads CASSSRTSLPPSNQPQHF. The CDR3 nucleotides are TGTGCCAGCAGCTCGCGGACTTCACTACCCCCTAGCAATCAGCCCCAGCATTTT.

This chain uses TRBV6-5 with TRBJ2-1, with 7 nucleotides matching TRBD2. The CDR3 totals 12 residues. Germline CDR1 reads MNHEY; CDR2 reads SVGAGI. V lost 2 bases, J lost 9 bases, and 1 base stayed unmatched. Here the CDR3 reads CASSYTGGEQFF. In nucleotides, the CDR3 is TGTGCCAGCAGTTACACGGGAGGTGAGCAGTTCTTC.

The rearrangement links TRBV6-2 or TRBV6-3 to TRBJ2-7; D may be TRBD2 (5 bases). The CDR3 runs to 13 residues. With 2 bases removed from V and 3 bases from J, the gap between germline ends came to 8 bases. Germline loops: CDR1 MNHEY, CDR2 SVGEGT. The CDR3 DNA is TGTGCCAGCAGTTACGGGGAGCGCTACGAGCAGTACTTC. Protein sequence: CASSYGERYEQYF.

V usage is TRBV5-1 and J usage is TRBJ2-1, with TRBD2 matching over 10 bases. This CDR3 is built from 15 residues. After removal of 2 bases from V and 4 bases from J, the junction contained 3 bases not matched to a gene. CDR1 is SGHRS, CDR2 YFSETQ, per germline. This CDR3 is CASSFGLADYNEQFF. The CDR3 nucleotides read TGCGCCAGCAGCTTCGGACTAGCGGATTACAATGAGCAGTTCTTC.

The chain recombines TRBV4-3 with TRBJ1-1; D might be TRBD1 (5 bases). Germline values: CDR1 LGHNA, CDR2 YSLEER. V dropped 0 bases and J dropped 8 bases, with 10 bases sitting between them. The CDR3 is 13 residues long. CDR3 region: CASSQDWTTEAFF. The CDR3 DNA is TGCGCCAGCAGCCAAGACTGGACAACCGAAGCTTTCTTT.

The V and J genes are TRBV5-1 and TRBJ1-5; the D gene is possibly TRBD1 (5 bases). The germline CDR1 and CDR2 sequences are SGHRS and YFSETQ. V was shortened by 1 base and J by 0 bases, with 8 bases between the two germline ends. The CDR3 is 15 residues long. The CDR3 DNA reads TGCGCCAGCAGCTTGACAGGAAATAGCAATCAGCCCCAGCATTTT. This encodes CASSLTGNSNQPQHF.

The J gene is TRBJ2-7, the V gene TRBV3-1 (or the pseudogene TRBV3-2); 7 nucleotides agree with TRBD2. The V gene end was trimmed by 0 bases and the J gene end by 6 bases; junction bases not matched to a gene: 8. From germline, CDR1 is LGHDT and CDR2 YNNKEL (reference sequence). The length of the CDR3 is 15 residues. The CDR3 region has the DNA TGTGCCAGCAGCCAAGAGGTCGGGCTAGCGGTCGAGCAGTACTTC. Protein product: CASSQEVGLAVEQYF.

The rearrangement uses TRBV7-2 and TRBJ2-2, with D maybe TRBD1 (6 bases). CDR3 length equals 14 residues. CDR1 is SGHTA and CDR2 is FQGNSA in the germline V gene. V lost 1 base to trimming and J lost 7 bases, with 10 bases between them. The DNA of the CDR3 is TGTGCCAGCAGCTTAGTGGGGGCACGCGGGGAGCTGTTTTTT. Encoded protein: CASSLVGARGELFF.

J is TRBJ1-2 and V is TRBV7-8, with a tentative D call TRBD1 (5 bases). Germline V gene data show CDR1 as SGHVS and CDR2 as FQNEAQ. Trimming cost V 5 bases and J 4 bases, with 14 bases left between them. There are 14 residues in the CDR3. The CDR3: CASSDWGRLYGYTF. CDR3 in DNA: TGTGCCAGCAGCGATTGGGGCAGGCTCTATGGCTACACCTTC.

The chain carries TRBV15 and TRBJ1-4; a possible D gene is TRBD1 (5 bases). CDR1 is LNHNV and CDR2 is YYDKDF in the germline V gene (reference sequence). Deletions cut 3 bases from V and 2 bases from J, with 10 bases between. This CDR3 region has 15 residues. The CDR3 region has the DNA TGTGCCACCAGCAGGTCAGGGAGGACTAATGAAAAACTGTTTTTT. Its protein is CATSRSGRTNEKLFF.

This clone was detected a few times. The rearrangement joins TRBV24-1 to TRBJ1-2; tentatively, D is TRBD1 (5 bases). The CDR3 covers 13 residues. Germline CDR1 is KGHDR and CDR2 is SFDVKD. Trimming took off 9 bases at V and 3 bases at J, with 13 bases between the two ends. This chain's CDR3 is CATPPSRDYGYTF. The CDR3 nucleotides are TGTGCCACCCCCCCCAGCAGGGACTATGGCTACACCTTC.

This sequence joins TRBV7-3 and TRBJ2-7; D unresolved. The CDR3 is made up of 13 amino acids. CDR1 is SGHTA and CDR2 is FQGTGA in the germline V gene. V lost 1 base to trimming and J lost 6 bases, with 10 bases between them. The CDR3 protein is CASSLSAASEQYF. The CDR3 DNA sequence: TGTGCCAGCAGCTTAAGTGCCGCGAGCGAGCAGTACTTC.

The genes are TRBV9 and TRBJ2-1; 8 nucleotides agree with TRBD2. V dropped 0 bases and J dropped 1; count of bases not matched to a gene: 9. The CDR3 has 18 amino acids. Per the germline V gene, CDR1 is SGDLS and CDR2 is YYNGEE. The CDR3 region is CASSVGTKREWSYNEQFF. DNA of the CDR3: TGTGCCAGCAGCGTAGGGACTAAGCGGGAGTGGTCCTACAATGAGCAGTTCTTC.

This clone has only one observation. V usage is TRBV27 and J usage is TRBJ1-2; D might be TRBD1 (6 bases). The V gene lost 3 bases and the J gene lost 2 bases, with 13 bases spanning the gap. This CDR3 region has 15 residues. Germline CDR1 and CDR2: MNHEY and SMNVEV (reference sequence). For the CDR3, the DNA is TGTGCCAGCAGTTTCAGGTCGGGACAAAACTATGGCTACACCTTC. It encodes CASSFRSGQNYGYTF.

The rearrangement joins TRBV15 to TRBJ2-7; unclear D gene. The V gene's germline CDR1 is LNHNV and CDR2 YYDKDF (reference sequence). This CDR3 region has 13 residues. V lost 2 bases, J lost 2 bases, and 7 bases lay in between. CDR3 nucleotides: TGTGCCACCAGCAGATCCGCAGCCTACGAGCAGTACTTC. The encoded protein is CATSRSAAYEQYF.

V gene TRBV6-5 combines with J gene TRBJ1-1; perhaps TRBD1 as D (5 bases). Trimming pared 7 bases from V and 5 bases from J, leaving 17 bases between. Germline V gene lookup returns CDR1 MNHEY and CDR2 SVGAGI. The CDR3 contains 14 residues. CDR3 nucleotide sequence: TGTGCCAGCAACGAGGACATTTTGAGGACTGAAGCTTTCTTT. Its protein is CASNEDILRTEAFF.